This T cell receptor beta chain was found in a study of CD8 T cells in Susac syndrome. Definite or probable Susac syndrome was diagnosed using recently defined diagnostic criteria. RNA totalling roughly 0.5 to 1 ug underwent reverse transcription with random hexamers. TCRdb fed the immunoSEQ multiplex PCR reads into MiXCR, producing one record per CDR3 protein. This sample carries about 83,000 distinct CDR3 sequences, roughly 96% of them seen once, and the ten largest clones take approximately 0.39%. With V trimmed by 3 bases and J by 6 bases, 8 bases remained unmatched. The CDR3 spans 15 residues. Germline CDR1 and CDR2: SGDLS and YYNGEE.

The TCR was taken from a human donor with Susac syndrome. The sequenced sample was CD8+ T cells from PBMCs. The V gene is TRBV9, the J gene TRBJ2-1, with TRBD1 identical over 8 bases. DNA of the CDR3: TGTGCCAGCAGCGCAACAGGGGGTGAGACCAATGAGCAGTTCTTC. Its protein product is CASSATGGETNEQFF. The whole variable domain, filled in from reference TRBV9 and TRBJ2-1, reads DSGVTQTPKHLITATGQRVTLRCSPRSGDLSVYWYQQSLDQGLQFLIQYYNGEERAKGNILERFSAQQFPDLHSELNLSSLELGDSALYFCASSATGGETNEQFFGPGTRLTVL.